These 14 T cell receptor beta chains originate from one sample sequenced in a study of T-cell reconstitution after alpha-beta-depleted transplantation in children. A TCRbeta library incorporating unique molecular identifiers was prepared. Via MiXCR, TCRdb re-called the PCR reads, giving one row per CDR3 protein. The data hold some 640,000 distinct CDR3 sequences, with roughly 17% observed a single time. The sample in question was PBMCs from the stem cell graft donor, obtained from the stem cell graft. The origin of the receptors is a human donor who donated a stem cell graft to a child with acute myeloid leukemia.

This clonotype was counted between two and nine times. The rearrangement links TRBV7-9 to TRBJ2-6, with D unclear. CDR3 length: 15 amino acids. Germline values: CDR1 SEHNR, CDR2 FQNEAQ (reference sequence). Trimming removed 5 bases at V and 0 bases at J, with 8 bases between. CDR3 coding DNA: TGTGCCAGCAGCATCAGACTCTCTGGGGCCAACGTCCTGACTTTC. Translated: CASSIRLSGANVLTF.

This clonotype occurred a few times. This chain connects TRBV7-2 to TRBJ1-2, with 7 bases matching TRBD1. The V gene's germline CDR1 is SGHTA and CDR2 FQGNSA. V gave up 10 bases and J gave up 4 bases; unmatched junction bases: 6. This CDR3 is 12 amino acids long. CDR3 region: CATGGRVYGYTF. The DNA of the CDR3 is TGTGCCACAGGGGGTAGGGTCTATGGCTACACCTTC. The whole variable domain, remainder taken from reference TRBV7-2 and TRBJ1-2, is GAGVSQSPSNKVTEKGKDVELRCDPISGHTALYWYRQSLGQGLEFLIYFQGNSAPDKSGLPSDRFSAERTGGSVSTLTIQRTQQEDSAVYLCATGGRVYGYTFGSGTRLTVV.

The chain couples TRBV7-2 to TRBJ2-6, with a possible D match to TRBD2 (6 bases). This CDR3 has 15 residues. CDR1 and CDR2 from the germline V gene are SGHTA and FQGNSA. V lost 8 bases and J lost 2, with 13 bases in between. The chain's CDR3 is CASSRRVTGANVLTF. In DNA form, the CDR3 reads TGTGCCAGCTCAAGGAGGGTAACTGGGGCCAACGTCCTGACTTTC. Looking up the rest from reference TRBV7-2 and TRBJ2-6 gives the full variable domain: GAGVSQSPSNKVTEKGKDVELRCDPISGHTALYWYRQSLGQGLEFLIYFQGNSAPDKSGLPSDRFSAERTGGSVSTLTIQRTQQEDSAVYLCASSRRVTGANVLTFGAGSRLTVL.

This clonotype was found a few times. V usage is TRBV7-2 and J usage is TRBJ2-2, with a possible D match to TRBD2 (6 bases). The V end was cut by 1 base, the J end by 6 bases, with 15 bases between. The CDR3 spans 16 residues. Looked up from germline, CDR1 is SGHTA and CDR2 is FQGNSA. The CDR3 sequence is CASSLGSGGLSGELFF. DNA for the CDR3: TGTGCCAGCAGCTTAGGATCCGGAGGGCTTTCCGGGGAGCTGTTTTTT.

Many counts were recorded for this clonotype. V usage is TRBV6-6 and J usage is TRBJ2-1, with 9 bases fitting TRBD1. This CDR3 region has 16 residues. Germline assignment: CDR1 MNHNY and CDR2 SVGAGI (reference sequence). Unmatched junction bases numbered 12, after V lost 4 bases and J lost 8 bases. CDR3 amino acids: CASSFRDREVGDEQFF. The CDR3 nucleotides are TGTGCCAGCAGTTTCCGGGACAGGGAGGTGGGCGATGAGCAGTTCTTC.

This clonotype was seen only a few times. The rearrangement links TRBV20-1 to TRBJ2-1, with 10 nucleotides matching TRBD2. Germline loops: CDR1 DFQATT, CDR2 SNEGSKA (reference sequence). The CDR3 runs 13 residues. The ends lost 6 bases at V and 5 bases at J; junction bases unmatched: 4. The CDR3 DNA reads as TGCAGTGCCGGACTAGCGGACAACAATGAGCAGTTCTTC. Protein sequence: CSAGLADNNEQFF.

The chain links TRBV5-6 to TRBJ1-1; D gene unclear. Deletions cut 5 bases from V and 1 base from J, with 15 bases between. The germline gives CDR1 SGHDT, CDR2 YYEEEE. This CDR3 spans 15 amino acids. In nucleotides, the CDR3 is TGTGCCAGCAGACAAAGGGTCCGTGCGAACACTGAAGCTTTCTTT. Translated, it gives CASRQRVRANTEAFF. The full variable domain, its missing parts supplied by reference TRBV5-6 and TRBJ1-1, is DAGVTQSPTHLIKTRGQQVTLRCSPKSGHDTVSWYQQALGQGPQFIFQYYEEEERQRGNFPDRFSGHQFPNYSSELNVNALLLGDSALYLCASRQRVRANTEAFFGQGTRLTVV.

The table lists this clonotype with many counts. V usage is TRBV20-1 and J usage is TRBJ2-7; TRBD1 or TRBD2 may be the D gene (5 bases each). The CDR3 runs 18 residues. Germline CDR1 reads DFQATT; CDR2 reads SNEGSKA (reference sequence). CDR3 coding DNA: TGCAGCACTCGTAAACCGGGGCCCTTCTATAGACCCCTTTACGAGCAGTACTTC. As protein: CSTRKPGPFYRPLYEQYF.

The DNA for the CDR3 is TGTGCCAGCAGCCGTGGACAGGGAATACGTGAAGCTTTCTTT. Translated, it gives CASSRGQGIREAFF. The chain carries TRBV7-9 and TRBJ1-1; 8 bases match TRBD1. The V segment lost 5 bases and the J segment 7 bases; nucleotides outside the gene matches: 9. The CDR3 is 14 residues long. Germline V gene sequence: CDR1 SEHNR, CDR2 FQNEAQ (reference sequence).

This clonotype was observed at least ten times. The J gene is TRBJ2-1, the V gene TRBV20-1, with D maybe TRBD2 (5 bases). The CDR3 loop spans 14 amino acids. Germline values: CDR1 DFQATT, CDR2 SNEGSKA (reference sequence). Trimming removed 1 base at V and 1 base at J, with 8 bases between. CDR3 region: CSARARGSYNEQFF. The CDR3 DNA sequence: TGCAGTGCTAGAGCCCGGGGTTCCTACAATGAGCAGTTCTTC.

This clonotype has ten or more counts. The chain joins TRBV20-1 to TRBJ1-5, with D possibly being TRBD1 (6 bases). The CDR3 totals 16 residues. V dropped 0 bases and J dropped 2 bases, with 14 bases sitting between them. CDR1 is DFQATT, CDR2 SNEGSKA, per germline (reference sequence). The CDR3 reads CSARDPGGLGNQPQHF. CDR3 bases: TGCAGTGCTAGAGATCCCGGGGGCCTGGGCAATCAGCCCCAGCATTTT.

This sequence joins TRBV7-9 and TRBJ2-7, with a possible D match to TRBD2 (5 bases). The germline V gene has CDR1 SEHNR and CDR2 FQNEAQ (reference sequence). This CDR3 is 15 amino acids long. V was clipped by 5 bases and J by 7 bases, with 21 bases between them. In nucleotides, the CDR3 is TGTGCCAGCAGCCCTCCCAGCGCTCTTTGGGAGGAGCAGTACTTC. Translation: CASSPPSALWEEQYF.

This clonotype has a count of ten or more. The chain combines TRBV6-5 with TRBJ1-5; no clear D. Between the trimmed V and J ends, which lost 3 bases and 13 bases, there was a span of 4 bases. The germline gives CDR1 MNHEY, CDR2 SVGAGI. The CDR3 has 9 amino acids. CDR3 in DNA: TGTGCCAGCAGTTATGGTCAGCATTTT. This gives the protein CASSYGQHF.

This chain joins TRBV29-1 and TRBJ1-1; perhaps TRBD1 as D (5 bases). In germline, CDR1 is SQVTM, CDR2 ANQGSEA. V lost 5 bases to trimming and J lost 4 bases, with 14 bases between them. This CDR3 region has 13 residues. The chain's CDR3 is CSVRGVAVTEAFF. In DNA form, the CDR3 reads TGCAGCGTTCGAGGGGTCGCCGTCACTGAAGCTTTCTTT.